This is a list of T cell receptor beta chains from one sample in a study of human T cells and chemical hapten exposure. TCRdb reanalysed the RACE reads using MiXCR and keeps one entry per CDR3 protein. The repertoire holds some 400,000 distinct CDR3 sequences, with more than 4.5% as singletons. This specimen consisted of whole blood, obtained in connection with sensitization to the hapten diphenylcyclopropenone (DPC). The receptors were gathered from a woman in her forties or fifties with alopecia areata. Some clones in this sample may be carry-over from other donors' samples. Both conserved end residues are trimmed from each CDR3. Size values are once, few and many counts, or a class for expanded clones, and some rows have none.

v_gene,abundance,j_gene,CDR3aa
TRBV7-9,many,TRBJ1-2,ASSPVGQEPDYGYT
TRBV14,many,TRBJ1-4,ASSHSYEKLF
TRBV4-1,many,TRBJ1-4,ASSQPSDGEKLF
TRBV11-2,many,TRBJ2-2,ASSGNRGPNTGELF
TRBV6-5,many,TRBJ2-7,ASSPSGSTSYEQY
TRBV18,few,TRBJ1-5,ASSPYQNQPQH
TRBV28,few,TRBJ2-5,ASSPAGPRGETQY
TRBV6-5,many,TRBJ1-1,ASSHGENTEAF
TRBV20-1,few,TRBJ1-1,SAEGQGTEAF
TRBV12-3/TRBV12-4,many,TRBJ2-7,ASRGAEEQY
TRBV2,many,TRBJ1-5,ASSLRTGGNQPQH
TRBV20-1,many,TRBJ1-1,SARDSQDITF
TRBV6-6,few,TRBJ1-5,ASSGQGTGGNQPQH
TRBV12-3/TRBV12-4,few,TRBJ1-1,ASTLRRGHTEAF
TRBV12-3/TRBV12-4,many,TRBJ1-5,ASGGGFGNQPQH
TRBV27,many,TRBJ2-3,ASSLGAWDTQY
TRBV7-3,NA,TRBJ1-4,ASSLTGLANEKLF
TRBV18,NA,TRBJ2-5,ASSDPYQETQY
TRBV27,many,TRBJ2-5,ASSLIGLRQETQY
TRBV4-3,NA,TRBJ2-5,ASSPSVAGGPETQY
TRBV5-6,few,TRBJ1-1,ASRTGVGTEAF
TRBV27,many,TRBJ2-7,ASSLSTGTGYAYEQY
TRBV2,medium-sized,TRBJ1-5,ASSQSGQPKLEILSQH